Listed here are 25 T cell receptor beta chains from one sample, sequenced in a study of T-cell memory formation after mild COVID-19. One entry per CDR3 protein, called by TCRdb with MiXCR from the 5' RACE reads. The top ten hold around 12% of the sample, which has hundreds of thousands of distinct CDR3 sequences, approximately 18% seen once. Sequenced input: PBMCs or a T cell subset sorted from them (not recorded which). These receptors all come from an adult woman who had mild COVID-19 (a few samples of this study predate the infection). Cell type and time point are not known.

The rearrangement uses TRBV12-5 and TRBJ1-1, with D possibly TRBD1 on 6 matching bases. Germline lookup yields CDR1 LGHNT and CDR2 FRNRAP. Trimming took off 6 bases at V and 8 bases at J, with 13 bases between the two ends. The CDR3 consists of 12 residues. CDR3 coding DNA: TGTGCTAGTGGCCTAGGGACACAAGAAGCTTTCTTT. Encoded protein: CASGLGTQEAFF.

The chain recombines TRBV12-3 or TRBV12-4 with TRBJ2-1; D is perhaps TRBD1 (5 bases). The ends were cut back, 6 bases at V and 1 base at J, with 13 bases in the middle. The CDR3 totals 15 residues. CDR3 protein: CASRSGPGSYNEQFF. The CDR3 bases are TGTGCCAGCAGGTCCGGGCCAGGGTCCTACAATGAGCAGTTCTTC.

The chain employs TRBV15 and TRBJ2-1; TRBD1 agrees at 7 bases. V was clipped by 5 bases and J by 1 base; unmatched bases: 11. The CDR3 totals 17 residues. Looked up from germline, CDR1 is LNHNV and CDR2 is YYDKDF (reference sequence). The CDR3 nucleotides are TGTGCCACCAGCCACAAACTCCGGGACAGTTCCTACAATGAGCAGTTCTTC. Translated: CATSHKLRDSSYNEQFF.

The chain links TRBV12-3 or TRBV12-4 to TRBJ2-3, with TRBD1 matching 9 bases. J lost 6 bases, V lost 6 bases, and 13 bases had no gene match. The CDR3 length is 16 residues. The chain's CDR3 is CASSQGQGRSGDTQYF. The CDR3 nucleotides are TGTGCCAGCAGCCAAGGACAGGGGCGATCAGGGGATACGCAGTATTTT.

This clonotype showed up just a few times. CDR3 protein: CASSLANRGEQFF. In DNA, the CDR3 is TGTGCCAGCAGCTTAGCGAACCGGGGCGAGCAGTTCTTC. The rearrangement joins TRBV7-2 to TRBJ2-1; D is tentatively TRBD1 or TRBD2 (5 bases each). This CDR3 has 13 amino acids. Germline lookup yields CDR1 SGHTA and CDR2 FQGNSA. Trimming took off 0 bases at V and 10 bases at J, with 10 bases between the two ends. The variable domain in full, completed from reference TRBV7-2 and TRBJ2-1, reads GAGVSQSPSNKVTEKGKDVELRCDPISGHTALYWYRQSLGQGLEFLIYFQGNSAPDKSGLPSDRFSAERTGGSVSTLTIQRTQQEDSAVYLCASSLANRGEQFFGPGTRLTVL.

V gene TRBV18 combines with J gene TRBJ1-2, with unresolved D. The CDR3 sequence is 16 residues long. V lost 4 bases, J lost 7 bases, and 22 bases lay in between. Germline values: CDR1 KGHSH, CDR2 LQKENI. CDR3 in amino acids: CASSQRTVNNLGGYTF. In DNA, the CDR3 is TGTGCCAGCTCACAGCGGACCGTCAACAACCTGGGTGGCTACACCTTC. The whole variable domain, remainder taken from reference TRBV18 and TRBJ1-2, is NAGVMQNPRHLVRRRGQEARLRCSPMKGHSHVYWYRQLPEEGLKFMVYLQKENIIDESGMPKERFSAEFPKEGPSILRIQQVVRGDSAAYFCASSQRTVNNLGGYTFGSGTRLTVV.

CDR3 sequence (DNA): TGTGCCAGCAGAAGCCGGGACAGAAAAGCTTTCTTT. Residues: CASRSRDRKAFF. The J gene is TRBJ1-1, the V gene TRBV6-1; 7 bases line up with TRBD1. The CDR3 is 12 amino acids. V shed 6 bases, J shed 9 bases, and the junction held 7 bases outside the gene matches. Germline lookup yields CDR1 MNHNS and CDR2 SASEGT.

The chain combines TRBV6-2 or TRBV6-3 with TRBJ2-3, with D unresolved. This CDR3 comprises 11 residues. Trimming removed 5 bases at V and 7 bases at J, with 7 bases between. CDR1 is MNHEY, CDR2 SVGEGT, per germline. The CDR3 DNA reads as TGTGCCAGCAGTCAGACCTATACGCAGTATTTT. This encodes CASSQTYTQYF.

This clonotype was observed many times. The CDR3 protein is CSASGEQGPNTEAFF. For the CDR3, the DNA is TGCAGTGCTAGTGGGGAACAGGGACCGAACACTGAAGCTTTCTTT. V usage is TRBV20-1 and J usage is TRBJ1-1, with D maybe TRBD1 (6 bases). CDR3 length: 15 amino acids. V gave up 3 bases and J gave up 1 base, with 15 bases separating them. Germline-derived CDR1 and CDR2 are DFQATT and SNEGSKA (reference sequence).

This chain uses TRBV5-1 with TRBJ2-7; tentative D call: TRBD2 (6 bases). The V and J ends lost 3 bases and 3 bases respectively, with 13 bases between them. Looked up from germline, CDR1 is SGHRS and CDR2 is YFSETQ. This CDR3 has 14 amino acids. DNA of the CDR3: TGCGCCAGCAGCTCCGATCCCGGGGGCTACGAGCAGTACTTC. This codes for CASSSDPGGYEQYF.

In its sample, this clonotype was seen a few times. The V call is TRBV25-1, the J call TRBJ2-3, with 10 bases fitting TRBD1. This CDR3 is built from 14 residues. Looked up from germline, CDR1 is MGHDK and CDR2 is SYGVNS. The J segment lost 7 bases and the V segment lost 4 bases, leaving 5 bases of the junction unmatched. The CDR3 loop reads CASSAQGQGHTQYF. As DNA, the CDR3 is TGTGCCAGCAGTGCCCAGGGACAGGGGCATACGCAGTATTTT.

In this sample, this clonotype turned up a few times. The chain employs TRBV6-5 and TRBJ1-5, with D unresolved. CDR3 size: 16 residues. Per the germline V gene, CDR1 is MNHEY and CDR2 is SVGAGI. The ends were cut back, 5 bases at V and 3 bases at J, with 17 bases in the middle. CDR3 loop: CASSRRNTTHNQPQHF. DNA of the CDR3: TGTGCCAGCAGTCGGCGGAACACTACACACAATCAGCCCCAGCATTTT.

The chain carries TRBV5-4 and TRBJ1-1; TRBD1 matches at 7 bases. Germline CDR1 is SGHNT and CDR2 is YYREEE (reference sequence). The CDR3 consists of 15 residues. Trimming removed 6 bases from V and 1 base from J; junction bases left unmatched: 9. In DNA, the CDR3 is TGTGCCAGCACCGACCAGGGACAGAGGAACACTGAAGCTTTCTTT. It translates to CASTDQGQRNTEAFF.

The V call is TRBV12-3 or TRBV12-4, the J call TRBJ2-7; 7 bases map to TRBD1. The V gene end was trimmed by 5 bases and the J gene end by 1 base; junction bases not matched to a gene: 5. CDR3 length equals 14 residues. This CDR3 reads CASSMTGPSYEQYF. In nucleotides, the CDR3 is TGTGCCAGCAGTATGACAGGGCCTTCCTACGAGCAGTACTTC.

Written as DNA, the CDR3 is TGCAGTGCTAGAGACGGGGGGGCGGTATCCTACGAGCAGTACTTC. It translates to CSARDGGAVSYEQYF. The chain recombines TRBV20-1 with TRBJ2-7, with 8 bases identical to TRBD2. V shed 0 bases, J shed 1 base, and the junction held 5 bases outside the gene matches. Germline CDR1 and CDR2: DFQATT and SNEGSKA (reference sequence). The CDR3 length is 15 residues.

In this sample, this clonotype turned up a few times. The chain combines TRBV6-6 with TRBJ1-2; D perhaps matches TRBD1 (6 bases). The germline gives CDR1 MNHNY, CDR2 SVGAGI (reference sequence). The germline V and J ends were trimmed by 5 bases and 4 bases, with 14 bases remaining between them. The length of the CDR3 is 14 residues. The CDR3: CASSGQGYLYGYTF. The CDR3 DNA sequence: TGTGCCAGCAGTGGCCAGGGGTATCTCTATGGCTACACCTTC.

J is TRBJ1-2 and V is TRBV20-1; 8 nucleotides line up with TRBD1. The CDR3 extends over 13 amino acids. After removal of 4 bases from V and 4 bases from J, the junction contained 5 bases not matched to a gene. CDR1 is DFQATT, CDR2 SNEGSKA, per germline (reference sequence). The CDR3 spells CSAIFDRGYGYTF. The CDR3 DNA is TGCAGTGCTATCTTCGACAGGGGCTATGGCTACACCTTC.

This clonotype was found once. Germline is not matched at one junction end, which may reflect a read error. The chain combines TRBV15 with TRBJ2-7, with TRBD2 as a possible D gene (5 bases). The V gene's germline CDR1 is LNHNV and CDR2 YYDKDF (reference sequence). The CDR3 loop spans 15 amino acids. The CDR3 DNA reads as TGTGCCACCAGCAGAGGAGGGAGTATCTCCTACGAGCTGTACTTC. Protein product: CATSRGGSISYELYF.

The genes are TRBV20-1 and TRBJ2-7; D possibly corresponds to TRBD2 (5 bases). CDR3 length: 14 residues. Per germline, CDR1 DFQATT and CDR2 SNEGSKA (reference sequence). The V end was cut by 0 bases, the J end by 3 bases, with 12 bases between. CDR3: CSAREVPSGYEQYF. In DNA form, the CDR3 reads TGCAGTGCTAGAGAGGTTCCAAGCGGCTACGAGCAGTACTTC.

This clonotype was counted many times. The chain is built from TRBV12-3 or TRBV12-4 and TRBJ2-7, with 7 bases identical to TRBD2. V shed 7 bases and J 0 bases; nucleotides not matched to a gene: 9. This CDR3 contains 15 residues. CDR3 nucleotide sequence: TGTGCCAGCAAGCCCGCGGGCGGGAGCTCCTACGAGCAGTACTTC. Translated, it gives CASKPAGGSSYEQYF.

The chain employs TRBV6-1 and TRBJ1-1; D remains ambiguous. The ends were cut back, 7 bases at V and 1 base at J, with 10 bases in the middle. Looked up from germline, CDR1 is MNHNS and CDR2 is SASEGT. This CDR3 spans 13 amino acids. CDR3 sequence: CASTSTENTEAFF. The CDR3 DNA sequence: TGTGCCAGCACCTCGACTGAGAACACTGAAGCTTTCTTT.

The rearrangement uses TRBV28 and TRBJ2-7, with 7 bases fitting TRBD1. Unmatched junction bases numbered 7, after V lost 5 bases and J lost 0 bases. This CDR3 contains 15 residues. The germline CDR1 and CDR2 sequences are MDHEN and SYDVKM. The CDR3, as DNA: TGTGCCAGCAGTGTGACAGGGACACTCTCCTACGAGCAGTACTTC. Amino acids: CASSVTGTLSYEQYF.

This chain links TRBV6-6 with TRBJ1-4; 8 bases match TRBD1. In germline, CDR1 is MNHNY, CDR2 SVGAGI (reference sequence). This CDR3 region has 16 residues. V dropped 6 bases and J dropped 5; count of bases not matched to a gene: 11. DNA of the CDR3: TGTGCCAGCAGCCATGCCCGGACAGGGAGGAATGAAAAACTGTTTTTT. This translates into CASSHARTGRNEKLFF.

J is TRBJ1-4 and V is TRBV7-9; 7 positions agree with TRBD1. J gave up 4 bases and V 5 bases, and 10 bases lay outside the gene matches. Germline-derived CDR1 and CDR2 are SEHNR and FQNEAQ (reference sequence). The length of the CDR3 is 16 residues. DNA for the CDR3: TGTGCCAGCAGCCCTACCCCGGACAGGATTAATGAAAAACTGTTTTTT. It yields the protein CASSPTPDRINEKLFF.

The sample holds a few counts of this clonotype. The rearrangement links TRBV4-2 to TRBJ2-1, with 9 bases that match TRBD2. This CDR3 is 16 amino acids long. CDR1 is LGHNA, CDR2 YNFKEQ, per germline. The J segment lost 8 bases and the V segment lost 0 bases, leaving 8 bases of the junction unmatched. The CDR3 bases are TGTGCCAGCAGCCAAGAGCGTAGCGGGAGAGAGGATGAGCAGTTCTTC. Protein: CASSQERSGREDEQFF.